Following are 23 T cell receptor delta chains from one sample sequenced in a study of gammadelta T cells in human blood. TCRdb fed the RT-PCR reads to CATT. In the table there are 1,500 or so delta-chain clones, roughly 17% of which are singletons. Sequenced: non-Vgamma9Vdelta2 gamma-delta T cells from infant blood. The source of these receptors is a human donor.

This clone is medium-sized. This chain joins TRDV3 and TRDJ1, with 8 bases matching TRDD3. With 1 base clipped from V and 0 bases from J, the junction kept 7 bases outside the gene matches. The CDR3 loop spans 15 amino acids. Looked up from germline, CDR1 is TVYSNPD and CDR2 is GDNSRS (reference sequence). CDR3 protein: CAFTLGAGYTDKLIF. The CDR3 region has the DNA TGTGCCTTTACACTGGGGGCAGGGTACACCGATAAACTCATCTTT.

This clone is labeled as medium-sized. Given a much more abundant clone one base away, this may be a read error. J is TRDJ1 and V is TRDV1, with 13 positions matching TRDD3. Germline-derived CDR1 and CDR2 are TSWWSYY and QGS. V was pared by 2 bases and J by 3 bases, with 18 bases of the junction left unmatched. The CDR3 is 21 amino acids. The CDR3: CALGEAGPNPDWGIRPDKLIF. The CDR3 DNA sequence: TGTGCTCTTGGGGAAGCCGGTCCCAACCCAGACTGGGGGATACGTCCCGATAAACTCATCTTT.

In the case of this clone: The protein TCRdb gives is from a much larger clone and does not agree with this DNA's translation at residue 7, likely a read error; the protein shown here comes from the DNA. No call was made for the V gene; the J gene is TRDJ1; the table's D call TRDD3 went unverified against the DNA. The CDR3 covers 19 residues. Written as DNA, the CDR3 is TGTGCTGTGGAGATTCCCTCTTCCTTAGGACTGGGGACTACCGATAAACTCATCTTT. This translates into CAVEIPSSLGLGTTDKLIF.

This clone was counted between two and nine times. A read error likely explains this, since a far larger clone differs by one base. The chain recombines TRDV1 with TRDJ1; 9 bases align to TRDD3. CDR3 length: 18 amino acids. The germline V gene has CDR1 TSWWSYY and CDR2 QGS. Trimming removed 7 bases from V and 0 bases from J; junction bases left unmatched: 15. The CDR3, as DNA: TGTGCTCTTGCCAGATATTGGCTGGGGGATCAGTACACCGATAAACTCATCTTT. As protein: CALARYWLGDQYTDKLIF.

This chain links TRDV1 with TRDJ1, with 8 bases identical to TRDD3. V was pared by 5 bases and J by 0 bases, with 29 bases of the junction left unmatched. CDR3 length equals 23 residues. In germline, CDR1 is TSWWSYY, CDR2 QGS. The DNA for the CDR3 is TGTGCTCTTGGGAACGCCGCGAGGTACGCAGTACTGGCTGGGGGACGAAACACCGATAAACTCATCTTT. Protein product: CALGNAARYAVLAGGRNTDKLIF.

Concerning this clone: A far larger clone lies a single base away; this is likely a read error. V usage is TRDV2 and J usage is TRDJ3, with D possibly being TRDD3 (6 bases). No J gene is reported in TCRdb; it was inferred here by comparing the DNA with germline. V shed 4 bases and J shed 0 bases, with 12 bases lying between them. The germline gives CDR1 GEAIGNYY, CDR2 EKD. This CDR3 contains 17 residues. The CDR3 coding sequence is TGTGCCTGTGAATGGGGGCCCCGCTCCTGGGACACCCGACAGATGTTTTTC. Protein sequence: CACEWGPRSWDTRQMFF.

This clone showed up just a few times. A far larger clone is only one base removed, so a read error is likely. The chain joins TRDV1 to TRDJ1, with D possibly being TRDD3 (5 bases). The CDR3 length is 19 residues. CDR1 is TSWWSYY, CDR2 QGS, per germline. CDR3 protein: CALEEWFPGALVYTDKLIF. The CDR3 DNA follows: TGTGCTCTTGAGGAATGGTTTCCGGGGGCCCTGGTCTACACCGATAAACTCATCTTT.

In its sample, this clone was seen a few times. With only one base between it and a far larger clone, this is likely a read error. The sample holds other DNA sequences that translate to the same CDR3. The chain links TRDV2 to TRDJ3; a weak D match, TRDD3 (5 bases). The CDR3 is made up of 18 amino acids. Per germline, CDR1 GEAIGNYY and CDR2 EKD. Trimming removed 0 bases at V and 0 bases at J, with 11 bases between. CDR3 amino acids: CACDTGIRSSWDTRQMFF. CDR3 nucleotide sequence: TGTGCCTGTGACACCGGGATTAGGAGCTCCTGGGACACCCGACAGATGTTTTTC.

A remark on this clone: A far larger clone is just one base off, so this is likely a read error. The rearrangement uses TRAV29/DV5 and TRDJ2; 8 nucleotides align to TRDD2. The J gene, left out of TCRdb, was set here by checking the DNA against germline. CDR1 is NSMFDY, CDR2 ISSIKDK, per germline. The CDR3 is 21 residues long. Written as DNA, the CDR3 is TGTGCAGCACGGGTACTTCCTACAGAGGATACCAAACGGGAGCCGACAGCACGACTCTTCTTT. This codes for CAARVLPTEDTKREPTARLFF.

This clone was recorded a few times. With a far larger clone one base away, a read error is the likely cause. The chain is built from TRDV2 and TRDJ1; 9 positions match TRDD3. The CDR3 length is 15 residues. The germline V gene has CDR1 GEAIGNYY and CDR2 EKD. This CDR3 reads CAGDTLGDHTDKLIF. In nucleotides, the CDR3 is TGTGCCGGTGACACCCTGGGGGATCACACCGATAAACTCATCTTT.

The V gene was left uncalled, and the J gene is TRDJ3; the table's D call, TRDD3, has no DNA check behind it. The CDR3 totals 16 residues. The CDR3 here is CACDTVDTWDTRQMFF. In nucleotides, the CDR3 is TGTGCCTGTGACACCGTGGATACCTGGGACACCCGACAGATGTTTTTC.

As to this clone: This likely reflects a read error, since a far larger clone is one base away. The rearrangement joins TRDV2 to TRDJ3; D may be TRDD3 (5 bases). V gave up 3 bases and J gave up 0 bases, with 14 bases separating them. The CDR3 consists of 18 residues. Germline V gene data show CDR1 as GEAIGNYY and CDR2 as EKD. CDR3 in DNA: TGTGCCTGTGACCCCGGGATTCGGAGCTCCTGGGACACCCGACAGATGTTTTTC. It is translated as CACDPGIRSSWDTRQMFF.

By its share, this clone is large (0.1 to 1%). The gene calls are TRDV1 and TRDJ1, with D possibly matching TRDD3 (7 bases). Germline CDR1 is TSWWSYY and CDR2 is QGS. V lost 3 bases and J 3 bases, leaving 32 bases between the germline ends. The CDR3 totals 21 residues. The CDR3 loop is CALGDPAFPFHFGDRADKLIF. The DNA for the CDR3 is TGTGCTCTTGGGGACCCGGCCTTCCCCTTTCATTTTGGGGATAGAGCCGATAAACTCATCTTT.

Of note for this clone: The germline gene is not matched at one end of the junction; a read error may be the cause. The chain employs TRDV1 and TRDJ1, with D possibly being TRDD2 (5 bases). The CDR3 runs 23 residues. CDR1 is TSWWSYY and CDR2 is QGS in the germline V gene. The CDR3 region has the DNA TGTGCTCTTGGGGAAAGGTCATGGCGCCTTGCGGACCTCTCCACGCCCTACACCGATAAACGCATCTTT. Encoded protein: CALGERSWRLADLSTPYTDKRIF.

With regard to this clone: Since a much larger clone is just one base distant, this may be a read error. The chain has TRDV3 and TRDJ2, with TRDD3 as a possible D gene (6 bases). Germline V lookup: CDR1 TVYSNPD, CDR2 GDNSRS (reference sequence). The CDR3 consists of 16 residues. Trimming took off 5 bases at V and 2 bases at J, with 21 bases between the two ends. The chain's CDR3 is CAHLYWEIQLTAQLFF. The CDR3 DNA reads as TGTGCCCACCTGTACTGGGAGATACAGTTGACAGCACAACTCTTCTTT.

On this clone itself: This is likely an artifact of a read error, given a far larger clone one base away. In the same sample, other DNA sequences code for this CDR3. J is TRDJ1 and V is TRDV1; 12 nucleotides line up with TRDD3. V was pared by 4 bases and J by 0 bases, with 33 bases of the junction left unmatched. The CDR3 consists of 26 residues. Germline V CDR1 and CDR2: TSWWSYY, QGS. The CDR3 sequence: CALGVFLLGDTPRTRRLSSYTDKLIF. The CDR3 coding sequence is TGTGCTCTTGGGGTTTTCCTACTGGGGGATACACCCCGTACGAGACGACTCTCCTCGTACACCGATAAACTCATCTTT.

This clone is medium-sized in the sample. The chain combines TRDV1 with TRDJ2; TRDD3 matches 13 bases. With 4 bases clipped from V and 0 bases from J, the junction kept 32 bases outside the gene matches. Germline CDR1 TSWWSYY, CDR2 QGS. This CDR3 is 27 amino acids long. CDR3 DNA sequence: TGTGCTCTTGGGGTAGTGTCCATCCTAATAAGATACTGGGGGATACGCGTAAGCTCCCCTTTGACAGCACAACTCTTCTTT. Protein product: CALGVVSILIRYWGIRVSSPLTAQLFF.

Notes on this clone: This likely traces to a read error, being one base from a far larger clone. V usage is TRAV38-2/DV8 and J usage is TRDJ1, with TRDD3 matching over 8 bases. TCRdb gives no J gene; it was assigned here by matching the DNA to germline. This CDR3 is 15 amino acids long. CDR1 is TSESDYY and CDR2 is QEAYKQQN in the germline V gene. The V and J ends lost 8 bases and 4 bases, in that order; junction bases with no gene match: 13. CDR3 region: CAYTPRSWGNDKLIF. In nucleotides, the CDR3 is TGTGCTTACACCCCCAGATCCTGGGGGAACGATAAACTCATCTTT.

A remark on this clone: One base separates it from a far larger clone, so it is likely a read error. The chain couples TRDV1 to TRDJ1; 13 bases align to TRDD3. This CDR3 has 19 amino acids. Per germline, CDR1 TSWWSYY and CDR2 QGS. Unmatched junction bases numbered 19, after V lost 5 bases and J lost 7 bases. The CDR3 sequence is CALGTNTGGLLGDTVKLIF. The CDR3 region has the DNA TGTGCTCTTGGGACCAATACAGGGGGCCTACTGGGGGATACGGTTAAACTCATCTTT.

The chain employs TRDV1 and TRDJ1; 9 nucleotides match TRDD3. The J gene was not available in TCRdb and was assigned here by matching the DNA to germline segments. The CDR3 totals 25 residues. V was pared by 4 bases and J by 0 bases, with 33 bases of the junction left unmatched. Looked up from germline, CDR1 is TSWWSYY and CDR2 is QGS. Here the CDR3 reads CALGGAPTKAFPLLGDDPYTDKLIF. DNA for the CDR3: TGTGCTCTTGGGGGGGCACCCACTAAGGCCTTCCCCTTACTGGGGGACGATCCGTACACCGATAAACTCATCTTT.

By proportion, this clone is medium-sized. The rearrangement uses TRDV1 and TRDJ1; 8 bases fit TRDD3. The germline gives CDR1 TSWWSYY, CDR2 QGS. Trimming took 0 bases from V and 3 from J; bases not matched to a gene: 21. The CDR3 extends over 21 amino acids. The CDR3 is CALGELGSIELGGSQPDKLIF. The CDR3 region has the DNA TGTGCTCTTGGGGAACTTGGCTCCATTGAACTTGGGGGATCTCAGCCCGATAAACTCATCTTT.

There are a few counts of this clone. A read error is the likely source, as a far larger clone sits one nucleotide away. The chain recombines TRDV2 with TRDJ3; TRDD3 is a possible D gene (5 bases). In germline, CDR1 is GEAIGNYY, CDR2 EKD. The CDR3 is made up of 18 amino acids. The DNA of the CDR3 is TGTGCCTGTGACACCGGGATTCGGAGCTCCCGGGACACCCGACAGATGTTTTTC. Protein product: CACDTGIRSSRDTRQMFF.

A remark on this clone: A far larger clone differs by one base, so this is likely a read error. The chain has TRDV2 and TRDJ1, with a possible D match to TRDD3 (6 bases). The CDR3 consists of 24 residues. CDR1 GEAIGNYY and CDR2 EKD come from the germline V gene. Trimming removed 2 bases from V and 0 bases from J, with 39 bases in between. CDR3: CACDMPAFILGQRVGAFYTDKLIF. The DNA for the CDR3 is TGTGCCTGTGACATGCCGGCCTTCATACTCGGACAACGGGTGGGGGCTTTCTACACCGATAAACTCATCTTT.